Listed here are 11 T cell receptor beta chains from one sample, sequenced in a study of cytomegalovirus exposure and HLA in healthy donors. Primers: 60 Vbeta forward and 13 Jbeta reverse. The method was immunoSEQ multiplex PCR; TCRdb's version includes in-frame clones alone and lacks a portion of them. The repertoire holds approximately 160,000 clones, with about three quarters as singletons. Source material: PBMCs. Every receptor here comes from a female donor in good health and CMV-seronegative.

This CDR3 reads CASSLRGSEQYF. For the CDR3, the DNA is TGTGCCAGCAGCCTACGAGGGAGCGAGCAGTACTTC. The V gene is TRBV13, the J gene TRBJ2-7, with D possibly being TRBD2 (5 bases). The germline V and J ends were trimmed by 5 bases and 6 bases, with 11 bases remaining between them. Germline-derived CDR1 and CDR2 are PRHDT and FYEKMQ (reference sequence). The CDR3 loop spans 12 amino acids.

V is TRBV7-9 and J is TRBJ2-2; tentative D call: TRBD1 (5 bases). The CDR3 has 15 residues. The germline gives CDR1 SEHNR, CDR2 FQNEAQ (reference sequence). Trimming removed 5 bases at V and 1 base at J, with 11 bases between. The CDR3 reads CASSQRQGNTGELFF. In nucleotides, the CDR3 is TGTGCCAGCAGCCAGAGGCAGGGGAACACCGGGGAGCTGTTTTTT.

V is TRBV7-8 and J is TRBJ1-6; D gene unclear. The CDR3 loop spans 15 amino acids. The V end lost 3 bases, the J end lost 13 bases, and 19 bases lay between the germline ends. Germline assignment: CDR1 SGHVS and CDR2 FQNEAQ. The CDR3 sequence: CASSFNRSSRGPLHF. CDR3 coding DNA: TGTGCCAGCAGCTTTAATCGGAGCTCGAGAGGGCCCCTCCACTTT.

The table lists this clone with a count of one. The chain carries TRBV7-2 and TRBJ2-1; D not certain. The V gene's germline CDR1 is SGHTA and CDR2 FQGNSA. This CDR3 comprises 11 residues. The ends were cut back, 3 bases at V and 7 bases at J, with 4 bases in the middle. The CDR3 nucleotides are TGTGCCAGCAGCTTTATGAATGAGCAGTTCTTC. Residues: CASSFMNEQFF.

The V call is TRBV7-2, the J call TRBJ2-3, with D maybe TRBD2 (6 bases). There are 16 residues in the CDR3. V gave up 2 bases and J gave up 6 bases, with 18 bases separating them. CDR1 SGHTA and CDR2 FQGNSA come from the germline V gene. The CDR3 loop is CASSLLGGTQVDTQYF. CDR3 DNA sequence: TGTGCCAGCAGCTTACTCGGCGGGACCCAAGTCGATACGCAGTATTTT.

The V call is TRBV7-9, the J call TRBJ2-6; a possible D gene is TRBD1 (6 bases). This CDR3 contains 16 residues. Trimming took off 6 bases at V and 0 bases at J, with 12 bases between the two ends. The germline CDR1 and CDR2 sequences are SEHNR and FQNEAQ (reference sequence). CDR3 nucleotides: TGTGCCAGCAGTTCGGACAGTAGCTCTGGGGCCAACGTCCTGACTTTC. Translation gives CASSSDSSSGANVLTF.

The chain carries TRBV7-2 and TRBJ1-2; TRBD1 matches at 9 bases. After removal of 4 bases from V and 7 bases from J, the junction contained 7 bases not matched to a gene. The CDR3 contains 14 residues. Germline loops: CDR1 SGHTA, CDR2 FQGNSA. The CDR3 region is CASSSDGQGFGYTF. The CDR3 DNA reads as TGTGCCAGCAGCTCGGACGGACAGGGGTTTGGCTACACCTTC.

The rearrangement links TRBV7-2 to TRBJ2-4, with TRBD2 matching 9 bases. The V and J ends lost 4 bases and 0 bases, in that order; junction bases with no gene match: 4. The germline CDR1 and CDR2 sequences are SGHTA and FQGNSA. The length of the CDR3 is 16 residues. The CDR3 sequence: CASSSSGGLAKNIQYF. CDR3 bases: TGTGCCAGCAGCTCAAGCGGGGGGTTAGCCAAAAACATTCAGTACTTC.

This clone was picked up a small number of times. J is TRBJ2-7 and V is TRBV4-2; maybe TRBD1 (6 bases). CDR3 length: 15 residues. Germline V gene data show CDR1 as LGHNA and CDR2 as YNFKEQ. The V end lost 2 bases, the J end lost 3 bases, and 14 bases lay between the germline ends. The CDR3 protein is CASSQRTGHVYEQYF. The DNA for the CDR3 is TGTGCCAGCAGCCAACGCACGGGACATGTCTACGAGCAGTACTTC.

This clone occurred a few times. The junction does not match germline at one end; this may be a read error. The genes are TRBV4-1 and TRBJ2-1; 7 bases are a match to TRBD2. The CDR3 extends over 15 amino acids. The germline CDR1 and CDR2 sequences are MGHRA and YSYEKL. The CDR3 is CASSQDWEGSNEQFF. For the CDR3, the DNA is TGTGCCAGCAGCCAAGATTGGGAGGGAAGCAATGAGCAGTTCTTC.

This clone was recorded once. The chain recombines TRBV30 with TRBJ1-5; TRBD1 matches at 7 bases. V gave up 5 bases and J gave up 0 bases; unmatched junction bases: 7. CDR1 is GTSNPN and CDR2 is SVGIG in the germline V gene (reference sequence). This CDR3 spans 15 amino acids. In DNA, the CDR3 is TGTGCCTGGGGACCGGGACAGTTTAGCAATCAGCCCCAGCATTTT. This sequence encodes CAWGPGQFSNQPQHF.